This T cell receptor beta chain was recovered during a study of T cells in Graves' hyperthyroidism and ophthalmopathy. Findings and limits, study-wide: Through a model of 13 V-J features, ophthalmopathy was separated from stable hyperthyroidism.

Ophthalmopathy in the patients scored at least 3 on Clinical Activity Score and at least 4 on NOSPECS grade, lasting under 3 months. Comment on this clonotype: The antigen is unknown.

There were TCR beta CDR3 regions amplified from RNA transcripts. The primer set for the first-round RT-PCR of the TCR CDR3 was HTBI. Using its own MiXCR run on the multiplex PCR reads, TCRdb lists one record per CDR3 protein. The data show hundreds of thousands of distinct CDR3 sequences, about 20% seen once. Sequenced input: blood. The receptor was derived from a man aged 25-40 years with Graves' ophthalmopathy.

The CDR3 sequence is CASSDGTFNTEAFF. The CDR3 DNA reads TGTGCCAGCAGTGACGGGACATTTAACACTGAAGCTTTCTTT. The V gene is TRBV6-1, the J gene TRBJ1-1, with D possibly being TRBD1 (6 bases). Germline CDR1 MNHNS, CDR2 SASEGT. Trimming took off 3 bases at V and 2 bases at J, with 10 bases between the two ends. This CDR3 comprises 14 residues.